This T cell receptor (beta chain) emerged from a study of OX40 agonist ivuxolimab in advanced cancers. In the study overall: Ivuxolimab was a fully human IgG2 agonistic monoclonal antibody targeting the costimulatory receptor OX40 (CD134). The paper describes the monotherapy dose-escalation part (N of about 55 patients) of the phase I trial of ivuxolimab. Intravenous ivuxolimab was administered to patients every 2 weeks at six dose levels: 0.01, 0.1, 0.3, 1.5, 3 and 10 mg/kg. Partial responses occurred in three dose-escalation patients, of whom one had hepatocellular carcinoma and two had cutaneous melanoma. Among the roughly 52 dose-escalation patients, approximately 20 had hepatocellular carcinoma, around 15 melanoma, 9 renal cell carcinoma and 9 head and neck cancer. Patients were allowed to have had prior anti-PD-1, anti-PD-L1 or anti-CTLA-4 therapy, and 40% of the dose-escalation patients had been treated with checkpoint inhibitors. In the dose-escalation cohort, 82.7% of patients were male, and the mean age was approximately 60 years, with a range of about 23 to 85. Peripheral TCRbeta sequencing aimed to test whether ivuxolimab altered TCR sequence diversity and caused clonal T-cell expansion. Overall study outcomes, separate from this receptor: Low levels of normalized T-cell clonal expansion were also shown by some nonresponding patients. In the 0.1-3.0 mg/kg groups, partial responders were among the patients with the lowest normalized peripheral clonal expansion, particularly in CD8+ T cells. Which antigens the clonally expanded peripheral T cells were specific for was not determined. At doses from 0.1 to 3.0 mg/kg, clonal expansion was seen in both CD4+ and CD8+ blood T cells between baseline and week 6. After ivuxolimab, CD8+ T cells had more expanded clones than CD4+ T cells on average.

Remarks on this clone: Its antigen has not been determined. No base qualities exist here, and no much larger clone lies one base off it.

To sequence the TCRbeta CDR3 region, genomic DNA was isolated from the sorted cells. The immunoSEQ Assay was used for sequencing of TCRbeta CDR3 regions. TCRdb took this table from immuneACCESS and kept in-frame rearrangements with V and J called. Such tables lack part of the clones; where checked against another copy, unresolved V genes explain under half of the gap, and the rest is unexplained. In all, the sample holds roughly 60,000 clones, and around 84% of those were seen once. Over 3.5% of the sample is taken by the ten largest. The germline V gene sets CDR1 to MGHDK and CDR2 to SYGVNS. The CDR3 has 17 amino acids, counting the end cysteine and phenylalanine. Only the CDR3 DNA stays, 51 bases, in frame from base 1. The germline V end is reduced by 2 bases and the J end by 4 bases; junction bases left unmatched: 7. The trial excluded patients who had a history of autoimmune disease or were on systemic immunosuppression. Peripheral blood for TCR sequencing was drawn from every dose cohort at baseline, at cycle 4 day 1 and at cycle 7 day 1. Samples were obtained from an open-label, multicenter, first-in-human phase I dose-escalation trial of ivuxolimab. Adults with locally advanced or metastatic melanoma, renal cell carcinoma, hepatocellular carcinoma or head and neck squamous cell carcinoma were enrolled in the trial. Before TCR sequencing, CD4+ and CD8+ T cells were separately sorted from peripheral blood.

The source of this sequence is an adult with an advanced solid tumor such as melanoma, head and neck, liver or kidney cancer. The sample in question was CD4+ or CD8+ T cells sorted from blood, obtained in a trial of the OX40 agonist ivuxolimab. This receptor chain uses TRBV25-1 and TRBJ2-1; 11 bases in between match TRBD2. The sequenced DNA: TGTGCCAGCAGTGAAATTAGCGGGAGGGGGGGATACAATGAGCAGTTCTTC. This sequence encodes CASSEISGRGGYNEQFF.